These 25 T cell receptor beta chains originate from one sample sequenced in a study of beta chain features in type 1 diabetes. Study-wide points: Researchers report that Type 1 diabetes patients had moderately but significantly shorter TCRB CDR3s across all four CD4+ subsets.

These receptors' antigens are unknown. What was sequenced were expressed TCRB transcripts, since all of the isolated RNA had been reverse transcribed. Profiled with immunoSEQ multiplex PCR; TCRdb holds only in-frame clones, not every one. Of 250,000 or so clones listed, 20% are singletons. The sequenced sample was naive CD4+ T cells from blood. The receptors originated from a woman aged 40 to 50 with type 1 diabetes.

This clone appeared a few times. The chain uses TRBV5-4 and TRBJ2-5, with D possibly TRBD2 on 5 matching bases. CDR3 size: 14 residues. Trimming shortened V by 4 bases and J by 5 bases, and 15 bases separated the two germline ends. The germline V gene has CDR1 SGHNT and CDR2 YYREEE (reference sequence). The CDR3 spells CASSVTSVAETQYF. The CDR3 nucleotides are TGTGCCAGCAGCGTAACTAGTGTAGCGGAGACCCAGTACTTC.

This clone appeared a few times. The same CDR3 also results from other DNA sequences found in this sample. CDR3 loop: CAWSATGYEQYF. CDR3 in DNA: TGTGCCTGGAGCGCGACAGGCTACGAGCAGTACTTC. This chain uses TRBV30 with TRBJ2-7, with a weak D call TRBD1 (6 bases). Germline assignment: CDR1 GTSNPN and CDR2 SVGIG (reference sequence). Trimming left V 3 bases short and J 3 bases short, with 9 bases between. This CDR3 has 12 amino acids. Full variable domain (missing parts from reference TRBV30 and TRBJ2-7): SQTIHQWPATLVQPVGSPLSLECTVEGTSNPNLYWYRQAAGRGLQLLFYSVGIGQISSEVPQNLSASRPQDRQFILSSKKLLLSDSGFYLCAWSATGYEQYFGPGTRLTVT.

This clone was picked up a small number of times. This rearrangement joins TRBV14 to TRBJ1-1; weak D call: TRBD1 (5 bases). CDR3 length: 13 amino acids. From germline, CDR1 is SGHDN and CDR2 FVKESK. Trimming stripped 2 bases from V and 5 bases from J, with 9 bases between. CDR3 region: CASSQYRQTEAFF. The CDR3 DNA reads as TGTGCCAGCAGCCAATATAGACAGACTGAAGCTTTCTTT.

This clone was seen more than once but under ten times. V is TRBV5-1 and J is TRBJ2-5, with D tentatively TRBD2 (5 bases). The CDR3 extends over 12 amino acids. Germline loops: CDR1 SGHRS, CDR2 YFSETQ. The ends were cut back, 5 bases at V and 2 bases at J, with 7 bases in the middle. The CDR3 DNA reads TGCGCCAGCAGGGGAGTGCAAGAGACCCAGTACTTC. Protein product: CASRGVQETQYF.

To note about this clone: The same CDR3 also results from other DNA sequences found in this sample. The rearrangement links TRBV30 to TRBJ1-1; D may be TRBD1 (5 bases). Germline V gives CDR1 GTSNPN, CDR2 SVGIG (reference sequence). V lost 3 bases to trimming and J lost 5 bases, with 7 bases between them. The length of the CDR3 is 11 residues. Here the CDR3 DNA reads TGTGCCTGGAGGGGGGGGACTGAAGCTTTCTTT. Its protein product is CAWRGGTEAFF.

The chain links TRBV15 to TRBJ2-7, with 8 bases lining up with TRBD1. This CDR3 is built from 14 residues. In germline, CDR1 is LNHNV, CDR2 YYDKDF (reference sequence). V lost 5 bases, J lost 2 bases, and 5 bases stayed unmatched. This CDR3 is CATSVGRGPYEQYF. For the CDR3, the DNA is TGTGCCACCAGCGTAGGCAGGGGGCCCTACGAGCAGTACTTC.

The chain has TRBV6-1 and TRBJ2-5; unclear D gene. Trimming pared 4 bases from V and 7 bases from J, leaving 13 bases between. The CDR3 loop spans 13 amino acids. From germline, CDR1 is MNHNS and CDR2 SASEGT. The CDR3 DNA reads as TGTGCCAGCAGTGGCGGCCCCCCGGGGACCCAGTACTTC. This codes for CASSGGPPGTQYF.

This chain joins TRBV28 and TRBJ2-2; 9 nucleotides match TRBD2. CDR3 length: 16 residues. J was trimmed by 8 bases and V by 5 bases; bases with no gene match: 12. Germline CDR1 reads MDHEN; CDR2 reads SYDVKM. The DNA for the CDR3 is TGTGCCAGCAGTCGAGGGACTAGCCCATTGGTAGGGGAGCTGTTTTTT. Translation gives CASSRGTSPLVGELFF.

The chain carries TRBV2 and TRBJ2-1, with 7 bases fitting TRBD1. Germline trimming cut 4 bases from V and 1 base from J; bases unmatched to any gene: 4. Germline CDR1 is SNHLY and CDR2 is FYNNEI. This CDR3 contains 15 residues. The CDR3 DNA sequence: TGTGCCAGCAGTGGCGGACAGGTTTCCTACAATGAGCAGTTCTTC. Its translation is CASSGGQVSYNEQFF.

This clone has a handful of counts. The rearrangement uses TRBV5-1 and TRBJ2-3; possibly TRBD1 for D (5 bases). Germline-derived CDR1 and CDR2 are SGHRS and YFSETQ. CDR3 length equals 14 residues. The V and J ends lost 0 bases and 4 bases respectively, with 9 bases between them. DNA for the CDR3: TGCGCCAGCAGCTTGGGCAGGGTCGCAGATACGCAGTATTTT. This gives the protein CASSLGRVADTQYF.

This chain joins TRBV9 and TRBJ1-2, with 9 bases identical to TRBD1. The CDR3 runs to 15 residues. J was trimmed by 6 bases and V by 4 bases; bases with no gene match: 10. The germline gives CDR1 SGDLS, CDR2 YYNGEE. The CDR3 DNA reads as TGTGCCAGCAGCCCCCAGACAGGGGGGAACCATGGCTACACCTTC. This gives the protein CASSPQTGGNHGYTF.

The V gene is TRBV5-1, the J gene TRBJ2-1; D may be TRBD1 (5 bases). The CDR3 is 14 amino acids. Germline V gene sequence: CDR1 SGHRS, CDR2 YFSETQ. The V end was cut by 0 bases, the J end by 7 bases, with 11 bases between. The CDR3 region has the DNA TGCGCCAGCAGCTTGGGAGGCAGGGAAAATGAGCAGTTCTTC. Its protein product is CASSLGGRENEQFF. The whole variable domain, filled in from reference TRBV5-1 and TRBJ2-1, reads KAGVTQTPRYLIKTRGQQVTLSCSPISGHRSVSWYQQTPGQGLQFLFEYFSETQRNKGNFPGRFSGRQFSNSRSEMNVSTLELGDSALYLCASSLGGRENEQFFGPGTRLTVL.

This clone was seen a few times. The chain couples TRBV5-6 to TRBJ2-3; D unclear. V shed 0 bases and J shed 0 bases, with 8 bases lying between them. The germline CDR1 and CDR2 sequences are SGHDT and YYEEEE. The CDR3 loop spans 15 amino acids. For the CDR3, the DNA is TGTGCCAGCAGCTTGGGTCCCCTTAGCACAGATACGCAGTATTTT. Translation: CASSLGPLSTDTQYF.

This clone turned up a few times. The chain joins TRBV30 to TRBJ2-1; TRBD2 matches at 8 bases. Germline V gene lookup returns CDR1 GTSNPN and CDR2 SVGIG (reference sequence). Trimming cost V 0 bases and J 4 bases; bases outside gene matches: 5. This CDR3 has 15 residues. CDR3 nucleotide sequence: TGTGCCTGGAGTGTAGGCCTAGCGGGTTACAATGAGCAGTTCTTC. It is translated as CAWSVGLAGYNEQFF.

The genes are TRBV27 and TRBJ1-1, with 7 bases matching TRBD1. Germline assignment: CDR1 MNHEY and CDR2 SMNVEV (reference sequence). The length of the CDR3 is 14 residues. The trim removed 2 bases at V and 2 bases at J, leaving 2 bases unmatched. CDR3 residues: CASSLLGGNTEAFF. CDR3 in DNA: TGTGCCAGCAGTTTACTAGGGGGCAACACTGAAGCTTTCTTT.

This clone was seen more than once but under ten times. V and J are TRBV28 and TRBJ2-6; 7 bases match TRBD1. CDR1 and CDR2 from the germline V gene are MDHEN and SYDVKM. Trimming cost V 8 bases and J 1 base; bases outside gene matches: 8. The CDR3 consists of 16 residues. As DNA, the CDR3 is TGTGCCAGCTCGACCGGGACAGCATCTGGGGCCAACGTCCTGACTTTC. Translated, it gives CASSTGTASGANVLTF. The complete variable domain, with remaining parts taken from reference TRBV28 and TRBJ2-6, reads DVKVTQSSRYLVKRTGEKVFLECVQDMDHENMFWYRQDPGLGLRLIYFSYDVKMKEKGDIPEGYSVSREKKERFSLILESASTNQTSMYLCASSTGTASGANVLTFGAGSRLTVL.

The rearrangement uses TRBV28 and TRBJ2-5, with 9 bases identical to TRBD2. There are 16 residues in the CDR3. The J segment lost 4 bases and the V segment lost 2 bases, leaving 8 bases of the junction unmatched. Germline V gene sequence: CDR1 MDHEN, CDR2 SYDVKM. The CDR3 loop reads CASSLAGGPSGETQYF. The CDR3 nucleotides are TGTGCCAGCAGTTTAGCGGGAGGGCCTTCCGGAGAGACCCAGTACTTC.

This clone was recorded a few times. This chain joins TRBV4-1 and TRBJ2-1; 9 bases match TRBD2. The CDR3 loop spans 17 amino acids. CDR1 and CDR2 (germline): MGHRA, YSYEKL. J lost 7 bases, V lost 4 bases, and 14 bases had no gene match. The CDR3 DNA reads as TGCGCCAGCAGCCTTGCCGGGACTAGCCGTTTTAGGAATGAGCAGTTCTTC. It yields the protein CASSLAGTSRFRNEQFF.

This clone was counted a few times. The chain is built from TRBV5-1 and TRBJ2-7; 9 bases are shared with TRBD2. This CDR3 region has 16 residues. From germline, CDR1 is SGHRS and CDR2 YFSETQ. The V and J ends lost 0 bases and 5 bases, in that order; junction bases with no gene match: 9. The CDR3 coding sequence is TGCGCCAGCAGCTTGGGGGTGACTAGCGGCGCGAACGAGCAGTACTTC. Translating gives CASSLGVTSGANEQYF.

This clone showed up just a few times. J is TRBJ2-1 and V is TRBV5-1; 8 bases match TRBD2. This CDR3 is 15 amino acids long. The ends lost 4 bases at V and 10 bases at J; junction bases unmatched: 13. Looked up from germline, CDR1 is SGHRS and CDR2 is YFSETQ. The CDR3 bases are TGCGCCAGCAGCCCCCGGTTCGGGGGGGCGTGGGAGCAGTTCTTC. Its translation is CASSPRFGGAWEQFF. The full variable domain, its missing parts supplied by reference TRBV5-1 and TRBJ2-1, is KAGVTQTPRYLIKTRGQQVTLSCSPISGHRSVSWYQQTPGQGLQFLFEYFSETQRNKGNFPGRFSGRQFSNSRSEMNVSTLELGDSALYLCASSPRFGGAWEQFFGPGTRLTVL.

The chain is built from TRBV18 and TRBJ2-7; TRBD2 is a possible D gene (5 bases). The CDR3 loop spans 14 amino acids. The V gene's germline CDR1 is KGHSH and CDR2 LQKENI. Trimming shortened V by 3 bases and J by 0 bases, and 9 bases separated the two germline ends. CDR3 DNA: TGTGCCAGCTCACCCCGGGGAATCTCCTACGAGCAGTACTTC. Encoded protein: CASSPRGISYEQYF.

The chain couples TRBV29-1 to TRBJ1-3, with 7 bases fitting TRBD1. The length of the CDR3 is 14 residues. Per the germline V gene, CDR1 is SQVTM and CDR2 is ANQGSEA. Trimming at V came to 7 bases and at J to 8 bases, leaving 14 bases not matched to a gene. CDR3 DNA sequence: TGCAGCGCCCGGGGGACAGTCTCAGGAGACACCATATATTTT. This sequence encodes CSARGTVSGDTIYF.

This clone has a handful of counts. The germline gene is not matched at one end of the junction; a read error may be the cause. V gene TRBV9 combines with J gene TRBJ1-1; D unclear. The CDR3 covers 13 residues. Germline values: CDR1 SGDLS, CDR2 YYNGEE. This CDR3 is CASCVEPCTEAFF. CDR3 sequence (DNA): TGTGCCAGCTGCGTAGAGCCCTGCACTGAAGCTTTCTTT.

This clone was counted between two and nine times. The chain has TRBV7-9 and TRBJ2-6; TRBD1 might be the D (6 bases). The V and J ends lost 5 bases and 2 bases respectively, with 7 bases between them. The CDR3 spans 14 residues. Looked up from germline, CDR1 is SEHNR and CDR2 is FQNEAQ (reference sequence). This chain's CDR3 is CASSRTAGANVLTF. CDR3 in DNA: TGTGCCAGCAGCCGGACAGCTGGGGCCAACGTCCTGACTTTC. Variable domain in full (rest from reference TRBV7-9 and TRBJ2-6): DTGVSQNPRHKITKRGQNVTFRCDPISEHNRLYWYRQTLGQGPEFLTYFQNEAQLEKSRLLSDRFSAERPKGSFSTLEIQRTEQGDSAMYLCASSRTAGANVLTFGAGSRLTVL.

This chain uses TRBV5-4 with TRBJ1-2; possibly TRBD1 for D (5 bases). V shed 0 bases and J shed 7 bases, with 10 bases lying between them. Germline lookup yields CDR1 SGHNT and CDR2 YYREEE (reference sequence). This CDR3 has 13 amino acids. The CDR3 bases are TGTGCCAGCAGCTTGGAAGGGGCTACTGGCTACACCTTC. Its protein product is CASSLEGATGYTF.